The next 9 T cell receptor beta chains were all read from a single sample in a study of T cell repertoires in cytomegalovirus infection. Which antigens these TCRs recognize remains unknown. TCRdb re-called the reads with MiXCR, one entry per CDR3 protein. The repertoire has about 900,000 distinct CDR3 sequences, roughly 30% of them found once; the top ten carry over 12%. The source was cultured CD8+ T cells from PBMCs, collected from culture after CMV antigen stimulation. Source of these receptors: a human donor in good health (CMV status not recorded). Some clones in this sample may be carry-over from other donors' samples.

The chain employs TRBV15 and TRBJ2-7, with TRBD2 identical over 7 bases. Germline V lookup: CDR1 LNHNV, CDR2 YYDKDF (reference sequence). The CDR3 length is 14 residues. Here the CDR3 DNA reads TGTGTCACCAACAGAAACCGGGACTATGGGGAGCAGTACGTC. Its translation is CVTNRNRDYGEQYV.

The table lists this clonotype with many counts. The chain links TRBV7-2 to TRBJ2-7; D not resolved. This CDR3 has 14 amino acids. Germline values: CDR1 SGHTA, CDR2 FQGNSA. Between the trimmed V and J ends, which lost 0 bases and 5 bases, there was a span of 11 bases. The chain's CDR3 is CASSLAYSWDEQYF. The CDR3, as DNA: TGTGCCAGCAGCTTAGCCTACAGTTGGGACGAGCAGTACTTC.

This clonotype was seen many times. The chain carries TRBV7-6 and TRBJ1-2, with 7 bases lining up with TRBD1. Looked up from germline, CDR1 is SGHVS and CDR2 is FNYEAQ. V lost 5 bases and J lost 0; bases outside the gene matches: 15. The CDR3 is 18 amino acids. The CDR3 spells CASSGRDSSNPSNYGYTF. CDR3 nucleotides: TGTGCCAGCAGCGGACGGGACAGCTCCAACCCATCTAACTATGGCTACACCTTC.

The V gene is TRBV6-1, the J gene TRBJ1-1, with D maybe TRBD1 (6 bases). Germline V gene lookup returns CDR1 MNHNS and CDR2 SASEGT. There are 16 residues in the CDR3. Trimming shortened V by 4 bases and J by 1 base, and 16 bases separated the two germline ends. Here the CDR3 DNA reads TGTGCCAGCAGTGCCTCACAGGGCTATCGGAACACTGAAGCTTTCTTT. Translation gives CASSASQGYRNTEAFF.

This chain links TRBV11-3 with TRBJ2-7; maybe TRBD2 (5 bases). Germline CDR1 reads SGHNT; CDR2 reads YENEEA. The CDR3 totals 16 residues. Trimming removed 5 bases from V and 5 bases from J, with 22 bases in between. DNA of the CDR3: TGTGCCAGCAGCAAAAGACTCGGGGAAATTGAGGACGAGCAGTACTTC. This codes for CASSKRLGEIEDEQYF.

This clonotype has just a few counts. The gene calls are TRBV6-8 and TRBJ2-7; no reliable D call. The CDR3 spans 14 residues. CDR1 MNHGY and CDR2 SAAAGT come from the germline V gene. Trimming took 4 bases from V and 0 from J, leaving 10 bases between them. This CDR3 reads CASSSTSYSYEQYF. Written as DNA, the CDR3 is TGTGCCAGCAGTTCGACATCCTACTCCTACGAGCAGTACTTC.

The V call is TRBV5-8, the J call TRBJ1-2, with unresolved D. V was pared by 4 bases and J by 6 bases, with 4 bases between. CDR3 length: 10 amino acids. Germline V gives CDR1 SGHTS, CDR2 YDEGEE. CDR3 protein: CASSTNGYTF. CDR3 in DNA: TGTGCCAGCAGCACGAATGGCTACACCTTC. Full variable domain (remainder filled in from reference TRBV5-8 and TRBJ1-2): EAGVTQSPTHLIKTRGQQATLRCSPISGHTSVYWYQQALGLGLQFLLWYDEGEERNRGNFPPRFSGRQFPNYSSELNVNALELEDSALYLCASSTNGYTFGSGTRLTVV.

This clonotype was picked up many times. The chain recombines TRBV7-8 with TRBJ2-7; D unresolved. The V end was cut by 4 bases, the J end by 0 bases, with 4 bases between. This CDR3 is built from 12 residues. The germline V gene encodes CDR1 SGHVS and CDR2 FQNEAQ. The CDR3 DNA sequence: TGTGCCAGCAGCTCCCACTCCTACGAGCAGTACTTC. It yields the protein CASSSHSYEQYF.

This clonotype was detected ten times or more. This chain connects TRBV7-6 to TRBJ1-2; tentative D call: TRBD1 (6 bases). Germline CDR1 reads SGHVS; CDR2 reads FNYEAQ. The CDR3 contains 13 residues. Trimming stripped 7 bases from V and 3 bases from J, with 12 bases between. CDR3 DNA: TGTGCCAGCACCGGGGGGCTAGACTATGGCTACACCTTC. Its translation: CASTGGLDYGYTF.